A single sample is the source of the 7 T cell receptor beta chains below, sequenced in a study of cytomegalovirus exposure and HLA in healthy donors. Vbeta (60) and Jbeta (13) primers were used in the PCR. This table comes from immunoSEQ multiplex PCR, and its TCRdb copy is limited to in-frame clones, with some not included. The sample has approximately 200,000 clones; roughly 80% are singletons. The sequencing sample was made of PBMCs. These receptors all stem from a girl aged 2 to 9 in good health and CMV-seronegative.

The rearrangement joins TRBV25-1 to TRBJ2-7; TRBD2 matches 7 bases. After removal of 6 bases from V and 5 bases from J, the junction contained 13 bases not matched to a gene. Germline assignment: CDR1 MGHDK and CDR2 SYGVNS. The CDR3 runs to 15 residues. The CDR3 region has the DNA TGTGCCAGCAGCCGGCGGCGGGAGTTTGGAAACGAGCAGTACTTC. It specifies CASSRRREFGNEQYF.

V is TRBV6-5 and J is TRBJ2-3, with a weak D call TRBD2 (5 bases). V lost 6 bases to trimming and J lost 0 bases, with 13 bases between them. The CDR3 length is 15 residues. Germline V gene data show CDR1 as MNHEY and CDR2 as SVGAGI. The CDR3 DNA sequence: TGTGCCAGCAGCCCACTAGGCGCGAGCACAGATACGCAGTATTTT. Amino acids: CASSPLGASTDTQYF.

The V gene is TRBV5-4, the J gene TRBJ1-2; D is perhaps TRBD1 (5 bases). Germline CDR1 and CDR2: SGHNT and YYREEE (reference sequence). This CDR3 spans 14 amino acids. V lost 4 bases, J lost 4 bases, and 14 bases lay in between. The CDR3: CASSPAGGGYGYTF. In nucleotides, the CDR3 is TGTGCCAGCAGCCCGGCCGGGGGGGGCTATGGCTACACCTTC.

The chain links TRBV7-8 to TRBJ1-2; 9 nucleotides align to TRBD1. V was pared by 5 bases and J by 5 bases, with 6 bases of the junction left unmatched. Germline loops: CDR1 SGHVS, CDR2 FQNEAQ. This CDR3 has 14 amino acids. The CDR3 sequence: CASSTRTGVYGYTF. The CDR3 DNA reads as TGTGCCAGCAGCACACGGACAGGGGTATATGGCTACACCTTC.

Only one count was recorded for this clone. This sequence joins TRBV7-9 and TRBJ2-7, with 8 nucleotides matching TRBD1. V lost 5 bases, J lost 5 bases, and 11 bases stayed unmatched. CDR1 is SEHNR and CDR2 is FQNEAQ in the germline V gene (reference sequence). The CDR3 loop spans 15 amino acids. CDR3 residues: CASSPGGALYHEQYF. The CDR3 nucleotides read TGTGCCAGCAGCCCAGGGGGCGCTTTGTACCACGAGCAGTACTTC.

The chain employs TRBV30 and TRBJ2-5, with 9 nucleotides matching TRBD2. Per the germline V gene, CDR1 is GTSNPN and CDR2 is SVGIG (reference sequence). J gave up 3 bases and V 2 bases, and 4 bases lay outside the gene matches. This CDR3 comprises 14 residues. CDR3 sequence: CAWSRAGGEETQYF. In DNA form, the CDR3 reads TGTGCCTGGAGTCGGGCGGGAGGGGAAGAGACCCAGTACTTC.

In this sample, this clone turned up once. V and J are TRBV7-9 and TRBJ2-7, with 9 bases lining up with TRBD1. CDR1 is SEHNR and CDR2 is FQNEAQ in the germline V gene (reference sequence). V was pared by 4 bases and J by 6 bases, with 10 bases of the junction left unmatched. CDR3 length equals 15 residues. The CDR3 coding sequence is TGTGCCAGCAGCTGGAGGGGGACAGGGCGTTCCGAGCAGTACTTC. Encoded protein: CASSWRGTGRSEQYF.